The clone carrying this TCR beta chain was counted at least ten times. What it binds is not known. This sample was taken from a study of T cells in Graves' hyperthyroidism and ophthalmopathy. TCR beta CDR3 region amplification was performed from RNA transcripts. First-round RT-PCR with HTBI primers amplified the TCR CDR3 region. Using its own MiXCR run on the multiplex PCR reads, TCRdb lists one record per CDR3 protein. The sample carries approximately 400,000 distinct CDR3 sequences, about 14% recorded once. Overall study results and limits: Median prediction lead before ophthalmopathy onset was around 6.9 months with the model.

The clonotype comes from a man aged 45-65 years with Graves' ophthalmopathy. The sequencing sample was made of blood.

The CDR3 coding sequence is TGTGCCAGCAGCTTAGATGGAAGGGCACAGCAGTACTTC. Translation: CASSLDGRAQQYF. The J gene is TRBJ2-7, the V gene TRBV11-2; D is unresolved. This CDR3 is 13 amino acids long. Germline CDR1 is SGHAT and CDR2 is FQNNGV. V lost 0 bases to trimming and J lost 8 bases, with 11 bases between them.